The 32 T cell receptor beta chains below come from one sample, sequenced in a study of shared clonotypes between healthy human individuals (dated by TCRdb to the early 2020s). Receptors were amplified or captured by the immunoSEQ multiplex PCR assay. The clones in this table, taken by TCRdb from immuneACCESS, are in-frame only. Not every clone is retained; where verified, under half of the shortfall comes from an unresolved V gene, and the cause of the rest is unknown. The table for this sample lists more than 2 million clones; around 95% of them were counted only once. The ten largest clones capture approximately 0.13% of the sample. The sample taken for sequencing was naive CD4+ T cells sorted from blood. The cell subset or site label here, explained by the study, means: CD45RA+ positively selected. The receptors were sampled from a man between 18 and 35 years old in good health.

J is TRBJ2-5 and V is TRBV7-2; perhaps D is TRBD1 or TRBD2 (6 bases each). Germline V CDR1 and CDR2: SGHTA, FQGNSA. The CDR3 has 18 residues. Trimming removed 5 bases at V and 3 bases at J, with 25 bases between. The DNA of the CDR3 is TGTGCCAGCAGCCCAAGGGGGTCGGGTAGCGGCTTCAAAGAGACCCAGTACTTC. Translation: CASSPRGSGSGFKETQYF. Full variable domain (remainder filled in from reference TRBV7-2 and TRBJ2-5): GAGVSQSPSNKVTEKGKDVELRCDPISGHTALYWYRQSLGQGLEFLIYFQGNSAPDKSGLPSDRFSAERTGGSVSTLTIQRTQQEDSAVYLCASSPRGSGSGFKETQYFGPGTRLLVL.

In this sample, this clone turned up a few times. The CDR3 here is CASSLAGLAGTGELFF. As DNA, the CDR3 is TGTGCCAGCAGCTTAGCGGGACTAGCGGGTACCGGGGAGCTGTTTTTT. This chain joins TRBV11-1 and TRBJ2-2; 12 bases map to TRBD2. The CDR3 length is 16 residues. V trimming: 0 bases; J trimming: 5 bases; junction bases outside the gene matches: 1. Germline values: CDR1 SGHAT, CDR2 FQDESV (reference sequence).

The rearrangement joins TRBV29-1 to TRBJ1-1; TRBD1 agrees at 7 bases. CDR3 size: 20 residues. V trimming: 7 bases; J trimming: 3 bases; junction bases outside the gene matches: 29. CDR1 is SQVTM, CDR2 ANQGSEA, per germline. CDR3 coding DNA: TGCAGCGCCGATAGGGAATACAGGGGATCGGCCTTAAATCGGGACACTGAAGCTTTCTTT. Protein sequence: CSADREYRGSALNRDTEAFF.

The chain links TRBV2 to TRBJ1-1; the D gene is possibly TRBD1 (6 bases). The germline V gene has CDR1 SNHLY and CDR2 FYNNEI. V was clipped by 2 bases and J by 10 bases, with 14 bases between them. CDR3 length: 13 amino acids. The CDR3 nucleotides are TGTGCCAGCAGTGAAATAGAGGGGGGGGTAGCTTTCTTT. Amino acid sequence: CASSEIEGGVAFF. The complete variable domain, with remaining parts taken from reference TRBV2 and TRBJ1-1, reads EPEVTQTPSHQVTQMGQEVILRCVPISNHLYFYWYRQILGQKVEFLVSFYNNEISEKSEIFDDQFSVERPDGSNFTLKIRSTKLEDSAMYFCASSEIEGGVAFFGQGTRLTVV.

The gene calls are TRBV6-6 and TRBJ1-5; 10 bases match TRBD1. Per germline, CDR1 MNHNY and CDR2 SVGAGI (reference sequence). The CDR3 has 16 amino acids. The V segment lost 3 bases and the J segment 2 bases; nucleotides outside the gene matches: 4. CDR3: CASSYFGQGGNQPQHF. For the CDR3, the DNA is TGTGCCAGCAGTTATTTTGGACAGGGGGGCAATCAGCCCCAGCATTTT.

This clone came up once. V is TRBV9 and J is TRBJ1-4; 8 bases line up with TRBD1. Germline-derived CDR1 and CDR2 are SGDLS and YYNGEE. The CDR3 spans 15 residues. V dropped 4 bases and J dropped 3; count of bases not matched to a gene: 5. The DNA of the CDR3 is TGTGCCAGCAGCCTCGCAGGGGGCGCTAATGAAAAACTGTTTTTT. It translates to CASSLAGGANEKLFF.

With respect to this clone: The same CDR3 can be traced to other DNA sequences in this sample. The chain has TRBV6-1 and TRBJ1-5; D is perhaps TRBD1 (6 bases). Germline lookup yields CDR1 MNHNS and CDR2 SASEGT. V was shortened by 9 bases and J by 0 bases, with 12 bases between the two germline ends. The length of the CDR3 is 14 residues. CDR3 sequence: CASSPGDSNQPQHF. The CDR3 coding sequence is TGTGCCAGTTCCCCAGGGGATAGCAATCAGCCCCAGCATTTT.

V gene TRBV7-9 combines with J gene TRBJ2-3; the D gene is possibly TRBD2 (6 bases). Between the trimmed V and J ends, which lost 2 bases and 4 bases, there was a span of 13 bases. Per the germline V gene, CDR1 is SEHNR and CDR2 is FQNEAQ (reference sequence). The CDR3 spans 15 residues. CDR3 sequence: CASSLLRGSSDTQYF. For the CDR3, the DNA is TGTGCCAGCAGCTTACTACGGGGGTCATCAGATACGCAGTATTTT.

As to this clone: This CDR3 is also generated by other DNA sequences in the sample. The rearrangement uses TRBV2 and TRBJ2-1; weak D call: TRBD1 (5 bases). This CDR3 is built from 12 residues. Trimming left V 5 bases short and J 7 bases short, with 9 bases between. The germline V gene has CDR1 SNHLY and CDR2 FYNNEI. Here the CDR3 reads CASSNQGNEQFF. The CDR3 region has the DNA TGTGCCAGCAGTAATCAGGGTAATGAGCAGTTCTTC.

J is TRBJ1-2 and V is TRBV5-1; 7 nucleotides agree with TRBD1. This CDR3 spans 15 amino acids. J gave up 4 bases and V 4 bases, and 10 bases lay outside the gene matches. CDR1 is SGHRS and CDR2 is YFSETQ in the germline V gene. The CDR3 region is CASSNAGTEVYGYTF. For the CDR3, the DNA is TGCGCCAGCAGCAATGCCGGGACAGAAGTCTATGGCTACACCTTC.

A single count supports this clone. The chain is built from TRBV7-9 and TRBJ2-6, with D perhaps matching TRBD1 (6 bases). Germline V gene data show CDR1 as SEHNR and CDR2 as FQNEAQ (reference sequence). CDR3 length: 17 residues. V was cut by 5 bases and J by 0 bases, with 14 bases left in between. CDR3 amino acids: CASSPDSTPSGANVLTF. CDR3 in DNA: TGTGCCAGCAGCCCGGACAGCACCCCCTCTGGGGCCAACGTCCTGACTTTC.

V usage is TRBV5-1 and J usage is TRBJ1-1, with D uncertain. The CDR3 is made up of 15 amino acids. V was clipped by 4 bases and J by 4 bases, with 17 bases between them. Per the germline V gene, CDR1 is SGHRS and CDR2 is YFSETQ. CDR3 coding DNA: TGCGCCAGCAGCGAGGCCCGATTGAGGGTCACTGAAGCTTTCTTT. This sequence encodes CASSEARLRVTEAFF. The full variable domain, its missing parts supplied by reference TRBV5-1 and TRBJ1-1, is KAGVTQTPRYLIKTRGQQVTLSCSPISGHRSVSWYQQTPGQGLQFLFEYFSETQRNKGNFPGRFSGRQFSNSRSEMNVSTLELGDSALYLCASSEARLRVTEAFFGQGTRLTVV.

The rearrangement joins TRBV30 to TRBJ1-2; 7 nucleotides match TRBD1. Germline V gives CDR1 GTSNPN, CDR2 SVGIG (reference sequence). The length of the CDR3 is 13 residues. V dropped 2 bases and J dropped 3; count of bases not matched to a gene: 3. CDR3 residues: CAWSKQGHYGYTF. As DNA, the CDR3 is TGTGCCTGGAGTAAACAGGGGCACTATGGCTACACCTTC.

DNA for the CDR3: TGTGCCAGCAGCTGGCGGGGCGTATTGAATGAGCAGTTCTTC. Translation: CASSWRGVLNEQFF. The J gene is TRBJ2-1, the V gene TRBV11-2, with TRBD2 as a possible D gene (6 bases). Germline V gene sequence: CDR1 SGHAT, CDR2 FQNNGV. This CDR3 is 14 amino acids long. Trimming cost V 4 bases and J 7 bases, with 14 bases left between them.

The rearrangement joins TRBV2 to TRBJ1-1, with 8 bases aligning to TRBD1. The CDR3 sequence is 16 residues long. V lost 5 bases, J lost 0 bases, and 8 bases stayed unmatched. Germline V gives CDR1 SNHLY, CDR2 FYNNEI. The CDR3 DNA reads as TGTGCCAGCAGTACCCCGACAGGGGACCTGAACACTGAAGCTTTCTTT. It encodes CASSTPTGDLNTEAFF.

V usage is TRBV5-1 and J usage is TRBJ1-5; 7 nucleotides align to TRBD1. Germline CDR1 SGHRS, CDR2 YFSETQ. The CDR3 is 15 amino acids. V lost 6 bases and J lost 3; bases outside the gene matches: 9. The CDR3 nucleotides read TGCGCCAGCACTGTGCCAGGGGGTGACAATCAGCCCCAGCATTTT. Translation gives CASTVPGGDNQPQHF. The complete variable domain, with remaining parts taken from reference TRBV5-1 and TRBJ1-5, reads KAGVTQTPRYLIKTRGQQVTLSCSPISGHRSVSWYQQTPGQGLQFLFEYFSETQRNKGNFPGRFSGRQFSNSRSEMNVSTLELGDSALYLCASTVPGGDNQPQHFGDGTRLSIL.

The rearrangement joins TRBV7-3 to TRBJ2-1; possibly TRBD2 for D (6 bases). The CDR3 spans 16 residues. Germline V CDR1 and CDR2: SGHTA, FQGTGA. The V end was cut by 4 bases, the J end by 2 bases, with 15 bases between. CDR3 in amino acids: CASSWGTRGTYNEQFF. In nucleotides, the CDR3 is TGTGCCAGCAGCTGGGGGACGCGGGGAACCTACAATGAGCAGTTCTTC.

V usage is TRBV5-6 and J usage is TRBJ2-1; 10 positions match TRBD2. J lost 5 bases, V lost 0 bases, and 5 bases had no gene match. This CDR3 region has 16 residues. CDR1 SGHDT and CDR2 YYEEEE come from the germline V gene. CDR3 DNA: TGTGCCAGCAGCTTGGGAGCGGGGGGGCTCAACAATGAGCAGTTCTTC. This encodes CASSLGAGGLNNEQFF.

V and J are TRBV7-9 and TRBJ2-7; D ambiguous. V gave up 7 bases and J gave up 3 bases, with 16 bases separating them. The germline V gene has CDR1 SEHNR and CDR2 FQNEAQ (reference sequence). The CDR3 has 14 residues. This chain's CDR3 is CASTLSGSLYEQYF. The CDR3 DNA reads as TGTGCCAGCACCCTGTCCGGCAGCCTCTACGAGCAGTACTTC.

The CDR3 nucleotides are TGTGCCAGCAGTAAGCTAGCAGGTCGGCAGTTCTTC. Its translation is CASSKLAGRQFF. J is TRBJ2-1 and V is TRBV6-5; the D gene is possibly TRBD2 (5 bases). The CDR3 extends over 12 amino acids. Looked up from germline, CDR1 is MNHEY and CDR2 is SVGAGI. Trimming cost V 5 bases and J 12 bases, with 14 bases left between them.

This clone was detected only once. The chain couples TRBV19 to TRBJ2-7; tentative D call: TRBD2 (5 bases). This CDR3 comprises 15 residues. V was pared by 4 bases and J by 7 bases, with 20 bases between. From germline, CDR1 is LNHDA and CDR2 SQIVND (reference sequence). The CDR3 DNA reads as TGTGCCAGTAGTAGTATCTACGGGGTCTCTTGGGAGCAGTACTTC. This codes for CASSSIYGVSWEQYF.

The rearrangement uses TRBV2 and TRBJ1-2; 9 nucleotides line up with TRBD1. Germline assignment: CDR1 SNHLY and CDR2 FYNNEI. Trimming removed 7 bases from V and 3 bases from J; junction bases left unmatched: 3. The CDR3 sequence is 13 residues long. The CDR3: CASTWTGDYGYTF. As DNA, the CDR3 is TGTGCCAGCACCTGGACAGGGGACTATGGCTACACCTTC.

This chain joins TRBV7-2 and TRBJ2-5; D possibly uses TRBD1 or TRBD2 (7 bases each). From germline, CDR1 is SGHTA and CDR2 FQGNSA. CDR3 length: 15 amino acids. With 0 bases removed from V and 5 bases from J, the gap between germline ends came to 13 bases. CDR3 coding DNA: TGTGCCAGCAGCTTAGCTGGCAGGGGGGGGGAGACCCAGTACTTC. This encodes CASSLAGRGGETQYF.

This chain links TRBV11-2 with TRBJ2-5; a possible D gene is TRBD2 (6 bases). The CDR3 runs to 13 residues. Germline V CDR1 and CDR2: SGHAT, FQNNGV. Trimming cost V 2 bases and J 4 bases, with 8 bases left between them. CDR3 in amino acids: CASSLLARETQYF. CDR3 nucleotides: TGTGCCAGCAGCTTACTAGCGAGAGAGACCCAGTACTTC.

This clone has only one observation. J is TRBJ2-4 and V is TRBV7-2; maybe TRBD1 (5 bases). V was pared by 5 bases and J by 8 bases, with 13 bases between. This CDR3 has 13 residues. Germline V gene sequence: CDR1 SGHTA, CDR2 FQGNSA. CDR3 sequence reads: CASSQETDYIQYF. The CDR3, as DNA: TGTGCCAGCAGCCAAGAGACAGACTACATTCAGTACTTC.

The chain employs TRBV4-3 and TRBJ2-7; D call uncertain. Germline V gene data show CDR1 as LGHNA and CDR2 as YSLEER. The CDR3 extends over 13 amino acids. The V and J ends lost 4 bases and 6 bases respectively, with 13 bases between them. CDR3 amino acids: CASSREAGLEQYF. The CDR3 bases are TGCGCCAGCAGCCGCGAAGCCGGGCTCGAGCAGTACTTC.

The chain joins TRBV30 to TRBJ2-5; 9 positions agree with TRBD2. The germline CDR1 and CDR2 sequences are GTSNPN and SVGIG (reference sequence). After removal of 3 bases from V and 4 bases from J, the junction contained 12 bases not matched to a gene. The CDR3 has 16 amino acids. This CDR3 is CAWSPRTSVPRETQYF. In nucleotides, the CDR3 is TGTGCCTGGAGCCCCCGGACTAGCGTCCCGAGAGAGACCCAGTACTTC.

The CDR3 is CASSLGDSGNTIYF. Here the CDR3 DNA reads TGTGCCAGCAGCCTAGGGGACTCTGGAAACACCATATATTTT. The chain links TRBV25-1 to TRBJ1-3; a weak D match, TRBD1 (5 bases). CDR1 and CDR2 from the germline V gene are MGHDK and SYGVNS. The V end lost 6 bases, the J end lost 0 bases, and 9 bases lay between the germline ends. The CDR3 has 14 amino acids.

This chain joins TRBV7-3 and TRBJ1-2; D perhaps matches TRBD1 (5 bases). The germline V gene encodes CDR1 SGHTA and CDR2 FQGTGA. The CDR3 has 14 amino acids. With 5 bases removed from V and 2 bases from J, the gap between germline ends came to 12 bases. CDR3 region: CASSVGDVNYGYTF. CDR3 in DNA: TGTGCCAGCAGCGTGGGGGACGTAAACTATGGCTACACCTTC.

The chain links TRBV11-2 to TRBJ2-5; 13 bases align to TRBD2. CDR3 length equals 15 residues. CDR1 SGHAT and CDR2 FQNNGV come from the germline V gene. Trimming cost V 5 bases and J 5 bases; bases outside gene matches: 5. The CDR3 nucleotides are TGTGCCAGCAGCCCCGGGACTAGCGGGGCGGAGACCCAGTACTTC. Translating gives CASSPGTSGAETQYF.

The chain combines TRBV5-1 with TRBJ1-4; D is unresolved. Trimming took off 0 bases at V and 8 bases at J, with 11 bases between the two ends. The CDR3 length is 14 residues. The germline CDR1 and CDR2 sequences are SGHRS and YFSETQ. In DNA, the CDR3 is TGCGCCAGCAGCTTGGTTCCCCACACGGAAAAACTGTTTTTT. Protein sequence: CASSLVPHTEKLFF.

The chain is built from TRBV28 and TRBJ1-4, with 9 bases aligning to TRBD1. The ends lost 7 bases at V and 8 bases at J; junction bases unmatched: 8. Germline loops: CDR1 MDHEN, CDR2 SYDVKM. There are 14 residues in the CDR3. The chain's CDR3 is CASTPGQGWEKLFF. CDR3 nucleotides: TGTGCCAGCACCCCCGGACAGGGGTGGGAAAAACTGTTTTTT.